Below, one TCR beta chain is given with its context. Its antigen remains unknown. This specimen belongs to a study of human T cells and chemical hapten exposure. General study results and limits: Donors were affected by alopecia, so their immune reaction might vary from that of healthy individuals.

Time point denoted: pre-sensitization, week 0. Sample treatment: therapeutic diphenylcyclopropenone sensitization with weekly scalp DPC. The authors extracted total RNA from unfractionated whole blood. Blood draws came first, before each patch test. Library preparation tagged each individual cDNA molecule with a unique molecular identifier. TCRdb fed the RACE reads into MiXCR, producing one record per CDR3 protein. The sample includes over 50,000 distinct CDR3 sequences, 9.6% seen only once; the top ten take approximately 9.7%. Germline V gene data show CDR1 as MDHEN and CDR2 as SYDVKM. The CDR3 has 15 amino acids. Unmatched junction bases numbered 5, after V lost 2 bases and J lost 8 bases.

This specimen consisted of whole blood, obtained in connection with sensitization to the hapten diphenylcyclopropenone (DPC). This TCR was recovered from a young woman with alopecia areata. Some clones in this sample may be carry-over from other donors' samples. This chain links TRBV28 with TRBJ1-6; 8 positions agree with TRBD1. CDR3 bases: TGTGCCAGCAGTTTAGGTGGGACAGGTGATTCACCCCTCCACTTT. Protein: CASSLGGTGDSPLHF.